Following are 20 T cell receptor beta chains from one sample sequenced in a study of blood T cell repertoires in COVID-19. The table came from immunoSEQ multiplex PCR; TCRdb's copy has only in-frame clones and leaves some out. The sample contains about 260,000 clones, around 86% of which appear only once. Sequencing input: peripheral blood. These receptors all come from a woman between 55 and 75 years old with COVID-19, enrolled during active disease.

V gene TRBV20-1 combines with J gene TRBJ2-3, with 10 nucleotides matching TRBD2. The V and J ends lost 3 bases and 4 bases, in that order; junction bases with no gene match: 7. Germline V gives CDR1 DFQATT, CDR2 SNEGSKA (reference sequence). The CDR3 is 15 residues long. CDR3 sequence (DNA): TGCAGTGCTAGTGCTAGCGGGAGAGGCGCAGATACGCAGTATTTT. Amino acids: CSASASGRGADTQYF.

This sequence joins TRBV28 and TRBJ2-3; possible D gene TRBD2, 6 bases. The CDR3 is 15 residues long. Trimming stripped 6 bases from V and 1 base from J, with 14 bases between. From germline, CDR1 is MDHEN and CDR2 SYDVKM. The CDR3 sequence is CASSGTSLGTDTQYF. For the CDR3, the DNA is TGTGCCAGCAGCGGGACTTCCCTCGGCACAGATACGCAGTATTTT.

The V call is TRBV6-5, the J call TRBJ2-3; perhaps TRBD2 as D (5 bases). The V end was cut by 6 bases, the J end by 0 bases, with 13 bases between. The length of the CDR3 is 15 residues. CDR1 is MNHEY and CDR2 is SVGAGI in the germline V gene. CDR3 sequence reads: CASRLSGASTDTQYF. CDR3 sequence (DNA): TGTGCCAGCAGGTTAAGCGGAGCGAGCACAGATACGCAGTATTTT.

This rearrangement joins TRBV5-1 to TRBJ1-2; TRBD1 might be the D (5 bases). This CDR3 comprises 14 residues. CDR1 and CDR2 (germline): SGHRS, YFSETQ. Trimming pared 0 bases from V and 6 bases from J, leaving 12 bases between. The CDR3 here is CASSLVAGNHGYTF. CDR3 DNA sequence: TGCGCCAGCAGCTTGGTGGCAGGGAATCATGGCTACACCTTC.

The rearrangement uses TRBV5-1 and TRBJ1-1, with 11 bases that match TRBD1. CDR3 size: 14 residues. CDR1 and CDR2 (germline): SGHRS, YFSETQ. The J segment lost 10 bases and the V segment lost 4 bases, leaving 9 bases of the junction unmatched. The CDR3 DNA reads TGCGCCAGCAGCCTCCCGGGACAGGGGGTCGCAGCTTTCTTT. Its protein product is CASSLPGQGVAAFF.

The chain recombines TRBV11-2 with TRBJ1-3, with no clear D. Trimming removed 5 bases at V and 0 bases at J, with 11 bases between. CDR1 is SGHAT and CDR2 is FQNNGV in the germline V gene. This CDR3 is 15 amino acids long. The CDR3 nucleotides read TGTGCCAGCAGCCAGGATGGTAGCTCTGGAAACACCATATATTTT. It specifies CASSQDGSSGNTIYF. Combining the CDR3 with reference TRBV11-2 and TRBJ1-3 gives the whole variable domain EAGVAQSPRYKIIEKRQSVAFWCNPISGHATLYWYQQILGQGPKLLIQFQNNGVVDDSQLPKDRFSAERLKGVDSTLKIQPAKLEDSAVYLCASSQDGSSGNTIYFGEGSWLTVV.

The chain recombines TRBV11-2 with TRBJ2-7, with 12 bases fitting TRBD1. Germline-derived CDR1 and CDR2 are SGHAT and FQNNGV. This CDR3 region has 18 residues. Unmatched junction bases numbered 17, after V lost 5 bases and J lost 6 bases. The CDR3 sequence is CASSVPGQGALLGSEQYF. The DNA of the CDR3 is TGTGCCAGCAGCGTACCGGGACAGGGGGCCCTCTTGGGTTCCGAGCAGTACTTC.

The chain joins TRBV4-1 to TRBJ1-3; D not resolved. With 1 base removed from V and 4 bases from J, the gap between germline ends came to 14 bases. From germline, CDR1 is MGHRA and CDR2 YSYEKL. The CDR3 is made up of 16 amino acids. The CDR3, as DNA: TGCGCCAGCAGCCAAGTTGATCGGGTATCCGGAAACACCATATATTTT. It yields the protein CASSQVDRVSGNTIYF.

The sample holds a few counts of this clone. This chain uses TRBV9 with TRBJ2-1; the D gene is possibly TRBD2 (6 bases). This CDR3 has 15 residues. Germline V gives CDR1 SGDLS, CDR2 YYNGEE. Trimming took off 0 bases at V and 0 bases at J, with 7 bases between the two ends. DNA for the CDR3: TGTGCCAGCAGCGTAGCGGGAGACTCCTACAATGAGCAGTTCTTC. Its translation: CASSVAGDSYNEQFF.

The rearrangement uses TRBV3-1 (or the pseudogene TRBV3-2) and TRBJ2-1, with 7 nucleotides matching TRBD2. J lost 7 bases, V lost 1 base, and 10 bases had no gene match. This CDR3 has 16 residues. The V gene's germline CDR1 is LGHDT and CDR2 YNNKEL (reference sequence). The CDR3, as DNA: TGTGCCAGCAGCCAAGCCCGGGCTAGCGGAGGTAATGAGCAGTTCTTC. This encodes CASSQARASGGNEQFF.

The J gene is TRBJ1-1, the V gene TRBV5-1; TRBD1 aligns across 7 bases. The CDR3 totals 16 residues. CDR1 and CDR2 from the germline V gene are SGHRS and YFSETQ. After removal of 4 bases from V and 0 bases from J, the junction contained 9 bases not matched to a gene. The DNA for the CDR3 is TGCGCCAGCAGCGTCCAAGGGGGCGCGGTGAACACTGAAGCTTTCTTT. Translation gives CASSVQGGAVNTEAFF.

At least ten counts were recorded for this clone. J is TRBJ2-6 and V is TRBV19; 11 bases agree with TRBD1. V shed 9 bases, J shed 0 bases, and the junction held 16 bases outside the gene matches. The CDR3 spans 20 residues. CDR1 is LNHDA and CDR2 is SQIVND in the germline V gene (reference sequence). The CDR3 protein is CASSARTGGAGRSGANVLTF. The CDR3 bases are TGTGCCAGCTCGGCTCGGACAGGGGGCGCTGGGCGCTCTGGGGCCAACGTCCTGACTTTC.

V is TRBV3-1 (or the pseudogene TRBV3-2) and J is TRBJ2-7; 8 nucleotides align to TRBD2. The CDR3 has 15 amino acids. Germline CDR1 reads LGHDT; CDR2 reads YNNKEL (reference sequence). Losses at the gene ends were 1 base for V and 7 bases for J; bases not matched to a gene: 9. The CDR3, as DNA: TGTGCCAGCAGCCAAGGCGGGGGGCGCGCGGGAGAGCAGTACTTC. Protein product: CASSQGGGRAGEQYF.

The chain employs TRBV19 and TRBJ2-7, with TRBD1 matching 9 bases. This CDR3 contains 14 residues. Looked up from germline, CDR1 is LNHDA and CDR2 is SQIVND (reference sequence). Trimming at V came to 3 bases and at J to 3 bases, leaving 3 bases not matched to a gene. Here the CDR3 DNA reads TGTGCCAGTAGTATTCGGACAGGGGTCTACGAGCAGTACTTC. This encodes CASSIRTGVYEQYF. The entire variable domain, with the rest obtained from reference TRBV19 and TRBJ2-7, is as follows: DGGITQSPKYLFRKEGQNVTLSCEQNLNHDAMYWYRQDPGQGLRLIYYSQIVNDFQKGDIAEGYSVSREKKESFPLTVTSAQKNPTAFYLCASSIRTGVYEQYFGPGTRLTVT.

The chain has TRBV6-4 and TRBJ1-1, with TRBD1 as a possible D gene (5 bases). The CDR3 consists of 11 residues. CDR1 is MRHNA and CDR2 is SNTAGT in the germline V gene. The V gene lost 6 bases and the J gene lost 11 bases, with 13 bases spanning the gap. The CDR3 DNA reads as TGTGCCAGCAGGGGCACAGGTGAGGCTTTCTTT. This codes for CASRGTGEAFF.

This chain joins TRBV19 and TRBJ1-5, with 9 bases fitting TRBD1. The CDR3 runs to 16 residues. V gave up 4 bases and J gave up 2 bases; unmatched junction bases: 6. Germline V gene data show CDR1 as LNHDA and CDR2 as SQIVND (reference sequence). The CDR3 nucleotides read TGTGCCAGTAGTACCACGGGACAGGGTGGCAATCAGCCCCAGCATTTT. The encoded protein is CASSTTGQGGNQPQHF.

The CDR3 reads CASSEGGAREKLFF. CDR3 nucleotides: TGTGCCAGCAGCGAGGGGGGGGCAAGGGAAAAACTGTTTTTT. The chain recombines TRBV28 with TRBJ1-4; D perhaps matches TRBD1 (6 bases). Germline-derived CDR1 and CDR2 are MDHEN and SYDVKM. This CDR3 contains 14 residues. V lost 6 bases and J lost 8, with 16 bases in between.

V and J are TRBV5-5 and TRBJ2-3, with TRBD1 identical over 11 bases. The CDR3 consists of 13 residues. Germline CDR1 reads SGHKS; CDR2 reads YYEKEE (reference sequence). The junction had 0 bases not matched to a gene; V was cut back by 3 bases and J by 6 bases. CDR3 in DNA: TGTGCCAGCAGCTGGGACAGGGGGGATACGCAGTATTTT. It specifies CASSWDRGDTQYF.

This clone was found once. The rearrangement uses TRBV6-6 and TRBJ2-7, with D perhaps matching TRBD1 (6 bases). The germline gives CDR1 MNHNY, CDR2 SVGAGI (reference sequence). This CDR3 is 15 amino acids long. The ends were cut back, 5 bases at V and 0 bases at J, with 14 bases in the middle. Written as DNA, the CDR3 is TGTGCCAGCAGTCCAACTCAGGGGCTCTCCTACGAGCAGTACTTC. It specifies CASSPTQGLSYEQYF.

This rearrangement joins TRBV19 to TRBJ2-7, with 8 bases aligning to TRBD1. Germline V gene sequence: CDR1 LNHDA, CDR2 SQIVND (reference sequence). This CDR3 is 14 amino acids long. Trimming cost V 10 bases and J 0 bases; bases outside gene matches: 8. The CDR3 region is CATQDRGHSYEQYF. The CDR3 DNA sequence: TGTGCCACACAAGACAGGGGACACTCCTACGAGCAGTACTTC.